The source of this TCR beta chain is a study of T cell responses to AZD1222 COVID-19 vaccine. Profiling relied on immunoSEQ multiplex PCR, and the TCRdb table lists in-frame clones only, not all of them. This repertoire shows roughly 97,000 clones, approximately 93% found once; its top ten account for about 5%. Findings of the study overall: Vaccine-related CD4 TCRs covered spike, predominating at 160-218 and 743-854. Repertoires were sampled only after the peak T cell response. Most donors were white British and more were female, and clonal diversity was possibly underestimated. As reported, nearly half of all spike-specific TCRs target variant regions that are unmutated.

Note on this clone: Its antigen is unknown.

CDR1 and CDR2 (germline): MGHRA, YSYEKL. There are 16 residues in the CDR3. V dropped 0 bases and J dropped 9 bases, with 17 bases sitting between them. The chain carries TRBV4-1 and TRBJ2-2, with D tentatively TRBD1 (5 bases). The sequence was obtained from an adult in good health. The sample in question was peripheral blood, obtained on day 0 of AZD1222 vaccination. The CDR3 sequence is CASSQDPGLISWELFF. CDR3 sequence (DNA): TGCGCCAGCAGCCAAGATCCAGGGCTTATCTCATGGGAGCTGTTTTTT.